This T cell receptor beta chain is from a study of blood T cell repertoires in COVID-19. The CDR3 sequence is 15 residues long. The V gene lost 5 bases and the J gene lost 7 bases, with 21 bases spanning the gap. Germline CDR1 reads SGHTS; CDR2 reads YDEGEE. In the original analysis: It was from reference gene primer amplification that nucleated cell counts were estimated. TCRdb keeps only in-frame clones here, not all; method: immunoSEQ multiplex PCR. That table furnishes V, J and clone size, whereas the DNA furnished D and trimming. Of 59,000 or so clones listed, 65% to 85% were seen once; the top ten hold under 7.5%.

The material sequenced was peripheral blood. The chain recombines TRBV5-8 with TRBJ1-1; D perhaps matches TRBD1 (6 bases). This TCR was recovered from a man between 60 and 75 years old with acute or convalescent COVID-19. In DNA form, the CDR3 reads TGTGCCAGCAGGATCGCCAGGGGCGGGAGGATTGAAGCTTTCTTT. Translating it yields CASRIARGGRIEAFF.